The rows below give T cell receptor beta chains drawn from one sample of a study of T cell responses to AZD1222 COVID-19 vaccine. The protocol was immunoSEQ multiplex PCR, while the TCRdb copy is restricted to in-frame clones and leaves out a portion. In the table there are approximately 150,000 clones, almost 95% of which are singletons. The specimen was peripheral blood, collected 28 days after the second AZD1222 dose. These receptors were collected from an adult who received the AZD1222 COVID-19 vaccine. CDR3s include the opening cysteine and the closing phenylalanine or tryptophan. D genes are given only for firm matches. Not every row has a clone size; where given, it reads once, few, many or a size class.

abundance	j_gene	d_gene	v_gene	CDR3nt	CDR3aa
NA	TRBJ1-3	NA	TRBV4-1	TGCGCCAGCAGGAAACAACTCTCTGGAAACACCATATATTTT	CASRKQLSGNTIYF
once	TRBJ2-1	NA	TRBV2	TGTGCCAGCAGTTTGGACGGCTACAATGAGCAGTTCTTC	CASSLDGYNEQFF
NA	TRBJ2-2	NA	TRBV7-2	TGTGCCAGCAGCTTAGCCCTGGGTGGCACCGGGGAGCTGTTTTTT	CASSLALGGTGELFF
once	TRBJ1-1	NA	TRBV19	TGTGCCAGTCTATTGAGGAACACTGAAGCTTTCTTT	CASLLRNTEAFF
NA	TRBJ2-5	NA	TRBV7-9	TGTGCCAGCAGCTTGTGGGGGGCCATGGAGACCCAGTACTTC	CASSLWGAMETQYF
NA	TRBJ2-7	TRBD1	TRBV4-2	TGTGCCAGCAGCCAAGGTTTGGGACAGGGCGGGGTGTTAGAGCAGTACTTC	CASSQGLGQGGVLEQYF
NA	TRBJ2-5	TRBD2	TRBV5-4	TGTGCCAGCAGCTTGGAAGTAGCGGGCCAAGAGACCCAGTACTTC	CASSLEVAGQETQYF
NA	TRBJ1-1	NA	TRBV5-6	TGTGCCAGCAGCTCGTTGGGGGGTGAGACTGAAGCTTTCTTT	CASSSLGGETEAFF
NA	TRBJ1-1	NA	TRBV7-6	TGTGCCAGCAGCTTAGCGGGTTATGGGGGGGCGCGTGCTGAAGCTTTCTTT	CASSLAGYGGARAEAFF
NA	TRBJ1-5	TRBD1	TRBV19	TGTGCCAGTAGTATAGATCAATCCGGGGACAGGCCGTCGAGGGATCAGCCCCAGCATTTT	CASSIDQSGDRPSRDQPQHF
NA	TRBJ2-3	NA	TRBV9	TGTGCCAGCAGCTCGAGGGGGGCTCTTGGTAATACGCAGTATTTT	CASSSRGALGNTQYF
NA	TRBJ1-1	NA	TRBV15	TGTGCCACCAGCAGAGATGGCCCTGAAGCTTTCTTT	CATSRDGPEAFF
NA	TRBJ1-4	NA	TRBV5-4	TGTGCCAGCAGCCTGAAATTTACAGGGATTAATGAAAAACTGTTTTTT	CASSLKFTGINEKLFF
NA	TRBJ2-2	NA	TRBV3-1/TRBV3-2	TGTGCCAGCAGCCAATTATACTCGAACACCGGGGAGCTGTTTTTT	CASSQLYSNTGELFF
NA	TRBJ2-1	TRBD1	TRBV7-2	TGTGCCAGCAGCTTAGAGGGACAGGGGGCTTATGAGCAGTTCTTC	CASSLEGQGAYEQFF
NA	TRBJ1-3	NA	TRBV19	NA	CASTSDRGSGNTIYF
NA	TRBJ1-4	NA	TRBV19	TGTGCCAGTAGCAGGGGAGGAGCTAATGAAAAACTGTTTTTT	CASSRGGANEKLFF
NA	TRBJ1-2	NA	TRBV19	TGTGCCAGTAGTATCTCTGGCCTACCTCTTGGCTATGGCTACACCTTC	CASSISGLPLGYGYTF
NA	TRBJ2-7	NA	TRBV12-3/TRBV12-4	TGTGCCAGCAGTTCCCCCTACGAGCAGTACTTC	CASSSPYEQYF
NA	TRBJ2-1	NA	TRBV5-1	TGCGCCAGCAGCTGGTCACAGGTAAATGAGCAGTTCTTC	CASSWSQVNEQFF
once	TRBJ1-6	NA	TRBV11-2	TGTGCCAGCAGCTTATGGGAGCCGCGCAATTCACCCCTCCACTTT	CASSLWEPRNSPLHF
NA	TRBJ1-5	TRBD1	TRBV5-6	TGTGCCAGCAGCCCGGGACAGGGCAATCAGCCCCAGCATTTT	CASSPGQGNQPQHF
NA	TRBJ1-3	NA	TRBV18	TGTGCCAGCTCACAAGGGGGAAACACCATATATTTT	CASSQGGNTIYF
NA	TRBJ2-7	NA	TRBV7-9	TGTGCCAGCAGCTTAGGAGGCGGCTCAACCTACGAGCAGTACTTC	CASSLGGGSTYEQYF
NA	TRBJ1-1	NA	TRBV18	TGTGCCAGCTCACCTCTCCCAGGACCCCCCGGGGAGAACACTGAAGCTTTCTTT	CASSPLPGPPGENTEAFF
once	TRBJ2-1	TRBD2	TRBV10-1	TGCGCCAGCAGTGAGGCGGCGGGAGGTTACAATGAGCAGTTCTTC	CASSEAAGGYNEQFF
once	TRBJ2-2	TRBD2	TRBV27	TGTGCCAGCAGTTTACTAGCGGGGGGAGAGACCGGGGAGCTGTTTTTT	CASSLLAGGETGELFF
NA	TRBJ2-7	NA	TRBV7-9	TGTGCCAGCAGCTTAGCGGTACCTTTTGAGCAGTACTTC	CASSLAVPFEQYF
NA	TRBJ1-1	NA	TRBV19	TGTGCCAGTAGTATGGGCAGACCCAATGAAGCTTTCTTT	CASSMGRPNEAFF
medium-sized	TRBJ1-6	NA	TRBV10-2	TGCGCCAGCAGTGATTTAGGGCGCAATATTTCACCCCTCCACTTT	CASSDLGRNISPLHF
NA	TRBJ1-2	NA	TRBV5-3	TGTGCCAGAACCGTCGTTGGCTACACCTTC	CARTVVGYTF
NA	TRBJ1-2	TRBD1	TRBV7-3	TGTGCCAGCAGCTTGACAGGGGGAGCTAACTATGGCTACACCTTC	CASSLTGGANYGYTF
NA	TRBJ2-7	NA	TRBV19	TGTGCCAGTAGTATCCCCAGGGGCGAGCAGTACTTC	CASSIPRGEQYF
NA	TRBJ2-7	TRBD2	TRBV7-2	TGTGCCAGCAGCTTACGAGTAGCGGGAGGTGGCGAGCAGTACTTC	CASSLRVAGGGEQYF
once	TRBJ2-1	TRBD2	TRBV6-5	TGTGCCAGCAGTCCGAGGGAGGGCTTCTACAATGAGCAGTTCTTC	CASSPREGFYNEQFF
NA	TRBJ2-2	NA	TRBV5-8	TGTGCCAGCAGGTCAGGACAGTACACCGGGGAGCTGTTTTTT	CASRSGQYTGELFF
NA	TRBJ1-3	TRBD1	TRBV11-2	TGTGCCAGCAAACTCCAGGGGGCCGGTTCTGGAAACACCATATATTTT	CASKLQGAGSGNTIYF
NA	TRBJ1-2	TRBD1	TRBV7-2	TGTGCCAGCAGCCCAGACAGGGACTATGGCTACACCTTC	CASSPDRDYGYTF
NA	TRBJ1-4	NA	TRBV3-1/TRBV3-2	TGTGCCAGCAGCTCAGGCAGGGGCTACGGGGAAAAACTGTTTTTT	CASSSGRGYGEKLFF
NA	TRBJ1-6	NA	TRBV6-5	TGTGCCAGCAGTTACGGACAGCCGTATAATTCACCCCTCCACTTT	CASSYGQPYNSPLHF
NA	TRBJ1-2	TRBD1	TRBV3-1/TRBV3-2	TGTGCCAGCAGCAGGAATCCCGGACAGGCCGAACGGGGCTACACCTTC	CASSRNPGQAERGYTF
NA	TRBJ2-7	NA	TRBV18	TGTGCCAGCTCACCAATCCAGGCGGCCCCCTACGAGCAGTACTTC	CASSPIQAAPYEQYF
NA	TRBJ1-5	NA	TRBV4-3	TGCGCCAGCAGCCAAGAGACTGAGAATCAGCCCCAGCATTTT	CASSQETENQPQHF
NA	TRBJ1-1	TRBD1	TRBV7-9	TGTGCCAGCACCGACTCGTGGTCCGGGACAGGGGCGGTAGCTTTCTTT	CASTDSWSGTGAVAFF
once	TRBJ1-1	NA	TRBV15	TGTGCCACCAGCAGAGACCCCAAGAACACTGAAGCTTTCTTT	CATSRDPKNTEAFF
NA	TRBJ2-7	NA	TRBV12-3/TRBV12-4	TGTGCCAGCAGTGGAGACGAGCAGTACTTC	CASSGDEQYF
NA	TRBJ1-4	NA	TRBV19	TGTGCCAGTAAGAGGGACGGATACCTTAATGAAAAACTGTTTTTT	CASKRDGYLNEKLFF
NA	TRBJ1-3	NA	TRBV7-7	TGTGCTAGCAGCCCCCACGGAGGCCCGGGAAACACCATATATTTT	CASSPHGGPGNTIYF
NA	TRBJ1-1	NA	TRBV18	TGTGCCAGCTCACCAATGGGCTTTCCCCTGGCCACTGAAGCTTTCTTT	CASSPMGFPLATEAFF
NA	TRBJ2-5	NA	TRBV9	TGTGCCAGCAGCGTAGCCGGGTCCATAGAGACCCAGTACTTC	CASSVAGSIETQYF